The clone carrying this TCR beta chain showed up just once. J lost 2 bases, V lost 5 bases, and 6 bases had no gene match. Germline V gives CDR1 SGHAT, CDR2 FQNNGV. The CDR3 loop spans 14 amino acids. This record comes from a study of CD8 T cells in Susac syndrome. cDNA came from roughly 0.53 to 1 ug RNA primed by random hexamers. Coverage of TCR beta CDR3 amplification by immunoSEQ multiplex PCR extended to 54 Vbeta and 13 Jbeta. One entry per CDR3 protein, called by TCRdb with MiXCR from the immunoSEQ multiplex PCR reads. The repertoire holds fewer than 85,000 distinct CDR3 sequences, with approximately 94% as singletons. Sequencing of TCR beta was performed on blood CD8+ T cells and on blood CD4+ T cells. The diagnostic criteria were recently defined, and patients with Susac syndrome met them for definite or probable disease.

The TCR originated in a human donor with Susac syndrome. What was sequenced was CD8+ T cells from PBMCs. The J gene is TRBJ2-7, the V gene TRBV11-2, with 7 bases matching TRBD1. CDR3: CASSTRDSPYEQYF. CDR3 nucleotide sequence: TGTGCCAGCAGCACCCGGGACAGCCCCTACGAGCAGTACTTC.